The rows below give T cell receptor beta chains drawn from one sample of a study of T cell repertoires in cytomegalovirus infection. TCRdb called the reads again in MiXCR, with one record for every CDR3 protein. The sample has about 220,000 distinct CDR3 sequences; about 38% are singletons. Their specific antigens are unknown. Sequences were derived from CD8+ T cells from cultured PBMCs, sampled from culture after CMV antigen stimulation. These receptors all come from a human donor in good health (CMV status not recorded). Some clones in this sample may be carry-over from other donors' samples. Each CDR3 is given with its conserved first and last residue. D genes are given only for firm matches. Clone size is shown for a subset of rows, as once, few, many or a class of expanded clone.

>TRBV6-1|NA|TRBJ2-5|NA
TGTGCCAGCAGTGAAGGGAAGAGTTGGGGACATAGGGAGACCCAGTACTTC
CASSEGKSWGHRETQYF
>TRBV6-1|NA|TRBJ2-4|few
TGTGCCAGCAGTGAAAGCGATGTTCTAGCCAAAAACATTCAGTACTTC
CASSESDVLAKNIQYF
>TRBV7-8|TRBD1|TRBJ2-3|NA
TGTGCCAGCATCGTAAGGGGGACAGGAGGTACAGATACGCAGTATTTT
CASIVRGTGGTDTQYF
>TRBV27|NA|TRBJ2-1|NA
TGTGCCAGCACCGGGACAGCGGGTTACAATGAGCAGTTCTTC
CASTGTAGYNEQFF
>TRBV27|TRBD2|TRBJ2-1|few
TGTGCCAGCAGTCTAGCGGGAGGCAAATCCTACAATGAGCAGTTCTTC
CASSLAGGKSYNEQFF
>TRBV7-8|NA|TRBJ2-7|NA
TGTGCCAGCAGCTTATCCCCCGGTGACGAGCAGTACTTC
CASSLSPGDEQYF
>TRBV24-1|TRBD1|TRBJ2-1|NA
TGTGCCACCAGTGACTTGACAGGGAATGAGCAGTTCTTC
CATSDLTGNEQFF
>TRBV7-2|NA|TRBJ2-1|NA
TGTGCCAGCAGTCAGACTCCATTGAGCTCCCACAATGAGCAGTTCTTC
CASSQTPLSSHNEQFF
>TRBV19|TRBD1|TRBJ1-1|few
TGTGCCAGTAGTGGGACAGGGCTCGGGAAAGCTTTCTTT
CASSGTGLGKAFF
>TRBV20-1|NA|TRBJ1-1|NA
TGCAGTGCTAGCCCCGGTATGAACACTGAAGCTTTCTTT
CSASPGMNTEAFF
>TRBV4-1|NA|TRBJ2-3|NA
TGCGCCAGCAGCCAAGATGGGGGGGCCTCCACAGATACGCAGTATTTT
CASSQDGGASTDTQYF
>TRBV7-4|NA|TRBJ1-1|NA
TGTGCCAGCAGCTTAGTTGGGGACGAGAACACTGAAGCTTTCTTT
CASSLVGDENTEAFF
>TRBV7-2|NA|TRBJ2-1|few
TGTGCCAGCAGCTTAGGTCTTAGAGGCAATGAGCAGTTCTTC
CASSLGLRGNEQFF
>TRBV7-2|NA|TRBJ2-5|few
TGTGCCAGCAGCTTAGGGGTAGCGGACCAAGAGACCCAGTACTTC
CASSLGVADQETQYF
>TRBV9|TRBD1|TRBJ2-5|few
TGTGCCAGCAGCGGATCGACAGGGGGCCGGGAGACCCAGTACTTC
CASSGSTGGRETQYF
>TRBV12-5|NA|TRBJ2-2|many
TGTGCTAGTGGTTTGGTACTCGGGACACAAACCGGGGAGCTGTTTTTT
CASGLVLGTQTGELFF
>TRBV4-1|NA|TRBJ1-5|NA
TGCGCCAGCAGCCAAGAAAGGACAAACCGGCCCCAGCATTTT
CASSQERTNRPQHF
>TRBV7-9|TRBD1|TRBJ1-4|NA
TGTGCCAGCAGCTTAGCCTTCGGGACAGGGGGCGCCGAGGAAAAACTGTTTTTT
CASSLAFGTGGAEEKLFF
>TRBV6-2/TRBV6-3|NA|TRBJ2-7|NA
TGTGCCAGCAGTTACCTCCGACAGCCCCACGAGCAGTACTTC
CASSYLRQPHEQYF
>TRBV19|TRBD1|TRBJ1-2|few
TGTGCCAGTAGCCTACAGGGGGCGCCCTATGGCTACACCTTC
CASSLQGAPYGYTF
>TRBV6-5|TRBD2|TRBJ2-3|NA
TGTGCCAGCAGTTTCCTGACTAGCGGCAGCACAGATACGCAGTATTTT
CASSFLTSGSTDTQYF
>TRBV27|NA|TRBJ1-5|few
TGTGCCAGCAGTGACGGGGGGGCGCCCAATCAGCCCCAGCATTTT
CASSDGGAPNQPQHF
>TRBV19|NA|TRBJ2-1|NA
TGTGCCAGTAGTATCGACTCTCTCCTAATAAATGAGCAGTTCTTC
CASSIDSLLINEQFF
>TRBV20-1|TRBD2|TRBJ2-4|NA
TGCAGTGCTAGTCGAAATAGCGGGAGAGACATTCAGTACTTC
CSASRNSGRDIQYF
>TRBV7-9|NA|TRBJ1-4|NA
TGTGCCAGCAGCCCCCCAATTGGCGGGTCGATTGAAAAACTGTTTTTT
CASSPPIGGSIEKLFF
>TRBV7-3|TRBD1|TRBJ2-5|NA
TGTGCCAGCAGCTCGACAGGGGGCGATGGTGAGACCCAGTACTTC
CASSSTGGDGETQYF
>TRBV7-9|NA|TRBJ2-1|NA
TGTGCCAGCAGCTTAGAGGGAAGGACCTACAATGAGCAGTTCTTC
CASSLEGRTYNEQFF
>TRBV29-1|TRBD2|TRBJ2-1|NA
TGCAGCGGAGCGGGGATCTTAGACTCCTACAATGAGCAGTTCTTC
CSGAGILDSYNEQFF
>TRBV7-2|NA|TRBJ2-7|NA
TGTGCCAGAAGATTGAGGGGGAACGAGCAGTACTTC
CARRLRGNEQYF
>TRBV12-3/TRBV12-4|NA|TRBJ1-6|few
TGTGCCAGCAGTTTCGAGGGGACAATCCGTCTCCTCCACTTT
CASSFEGTIRLLHF
>TRBV27|TRBD1|TRBJ2-7|NA
TGTGCCAGCAGTTCACCTTTTGGGACAGGGGGGGCCGGGCCCTACGAGCAGTACTTC
CASSSPFGTGGAGPYEQYF
>TRBV6-8|NA|TRBJ2-7|NA
TGTGCCAGCAGTTACTTAGCCGGCGAGCAGTACTTC
CASSYLAGEQYF
>TRBV27|NA|TRBJ1-5|few
TGTGCCAGCAGTTTATCGCGAGGGTTCAATCAGCCCCAGCATTTT
CASSLSRGFNQPQHF
>TRBV9|NA|TRBJ2-6|NA
TGTGCCAGCAGCGTAGGCTGGGACCAAAACTCCCCTGGGGCCAACGTCCTGACTTTC
CASSVGWDQNSPGANVLTF
>TRBV19|NA|TRBJ2-2|few
TGTGCCAGTAGTAACAGGAACACCGGGGAGCTGTTTTTT
CASSNRNTGELFF
>TRBV27|NA|TRBJ1-2|NA
TGTGCCAGCAGTCCTTCCGGGGGTCCTAACTATGGCTACACCTTC
CASSPSGGPNYGYTF
>TRBV10-3|TRBD2|TRBJ2-1|NA
TGTGCCATCAGTGGGGGGACTAGCGGGAGAGGGTCCTACAATGAGCAGTTCTTC
CAISGGTSGRGSYNEQFF
>TRBV7-3|TRBD2|TRBJ2-1|many
TGTGCCAGCAGCCCAGGGACTAGCAATGAGCAGTTCTTC
CASSPGTSNEQFF
>TRBV6-1|NA|TRBJ1-2|NA
TGTGCCAGCAGTGGACGGGAAACGAAGGTATATGGCTACACCTTC
CASSGRETKVYGYTF
>TRBV7-2|NA|TRBJ1-6|NA
TGTGCAAGCAGCCCAGGTGTGGACCGTGACTCCTATAATTCACCCCTCCACTTT
CASSPGVDRDSYNSPLHF
>TRBV7-9|TRBD2|TRBJ2-5|once
TGTGCCAGCAGCCTGCGGGGGGGCAAAGAGACCCAGTACTTC
CASSLRGGKETQYF
>TRBV11-2|TRBD2|TRBJ2-7|NA
TGTGCCAGCAGCCTTCCGGGACTAGCGGGAGGTTTAGGGCAGTACTTC
CASSLPGLAGGLGQYF
>TRBV9|TRBD2|TRBJ2-1|NA
TGTGCCAGCAGCGCCACTTCTAAGCGGGGGAGATACAATGAGCAGTTCTTC
CASSATSKRGRYNEQFF
>TRBV29-1|NA|TRBJ1-3|few
TGCAGCGTCACGGGACGTCGGGCCGAGGACACCATATATTTT
CSVTGRRAEDTIYF
>TRBV7-2|NA|TRBJ1-5|many
TGTGCCAGCAGCTCCCGATCAAGCAATCAGCCCCAGCATTTT
CASSSRSSNQPQHF
>TRBV7-6|NA|TRBJ2-2|NA
TGTGCCAGCAGCTTAAGACAGACGGTCACCGGGGAGCTGTTTTTT
CASSLRQTVTGELFF
>TRBV28|TRBD1|TRBJ1-3|NA
TGTGCCAGCAGTCCCCCGGGACAGGTACACTCTGGAAACACCATATATTTT
CASSPPGQVHSGNTIYF
>TRBV12-5|NA|TRBJ1-4|NA
TGTGCTAGTGGTTTGTTTATACAGGGCCACCCGGGGGAAAAACTGTTTTTT
CASGLFIQGHPGEKLFF
>TRBV4-2|TRBD2|TRBJ2-3|NA
TGTGCCAGCAGCCAAGCTGTTCTAGCGGGGACTTCAGATACGCAGTATTTT
CASSQAVLAGTSDTQYF
>TRBV28|NA|TRBJ2-3|NA
TGTGCCAGCAGTCAAGGGGTCGGGGACACAGATACGCAGTATTTT
CASSQGVGDTDTQYF
>TRBV27|NA|TRBJ1-2|NA
TGTGCCAGCAGTTCGGGGGGGGGAACAGGCGGAGCCGGTGGCTACACCTTC
CASSSGGGTGGAGGYTF
>TRBV5-5|NA|TRBJ1-1|NA
TGTGCCAGCAGCCAGACCAGTTGGGCAGACTCGAACACTGAAGCTTTCTTT
CASSQTSWADSNTEAFF
>TRBV11-2|NA|TRBJ1-1|NA
TGTGCCAGCGGGGACCGGGGGACTGAAGCTTTCTTT
CASGDRGTEAFF
>TRBV18|NA|TRBJ1-2|NA
TGTGCCAGCTCATCAGACTACGGTGGCTACACCTTC
CASSSDYGGYTF